Included here is one TCR beta chain sequence, with context. The V end lost 3 bases, the J end lost 4 bases, and 7 bases lay between the germline ends. The CDR3 contains 13 residues. Germline assignment: CDR1 SGHVS and CDR2 FQNEAQ. This entry is derived from a study of T-cell reconstitution after alpha-beta-depleted transplantation in children. A TCRbeta library incorporating unique molecular identifiers was prepared. Via MiXCR, TCRdb re-called the PCR reads, giving one row per CDR3 protein. The sample has roughly 220,000 distinct CDR3 sequences; 12% are singletons. This sequence originates from a human donor who donated a stem cell graft to a child with acute lymphoblastic leukemia. The chain combines TRBV7-8 with TRBJ1-3; TRBD1 is a possible D gene (5 bases). The sequenced sample was PBMCs from the stem cell graft donor, obtained from the stem cell graft. In DNA, the CDR3 is TGTGCCAGCAGCTTGACAGTGGGAAACACCATATATTTT. Protein: CASSLTVGNTIYF.